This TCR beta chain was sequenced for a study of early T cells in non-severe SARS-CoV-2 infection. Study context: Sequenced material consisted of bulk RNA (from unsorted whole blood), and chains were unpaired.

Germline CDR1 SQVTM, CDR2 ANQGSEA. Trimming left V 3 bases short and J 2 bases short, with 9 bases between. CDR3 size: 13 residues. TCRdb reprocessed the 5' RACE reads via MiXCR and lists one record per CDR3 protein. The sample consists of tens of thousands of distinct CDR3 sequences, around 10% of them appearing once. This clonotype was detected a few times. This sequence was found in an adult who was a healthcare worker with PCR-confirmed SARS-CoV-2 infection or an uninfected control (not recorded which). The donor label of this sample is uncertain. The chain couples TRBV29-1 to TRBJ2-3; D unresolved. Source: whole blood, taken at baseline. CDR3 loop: CSVDQTNTDTQYF. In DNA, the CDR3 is TGCAGCGTTGACCAGACCAACACAGATACGCAGTATTTT.